The 24 T cell receptor beta chains given below trace back to one sample, sequenced in a study of blood T cell repertoires in COVID-19. Only in-frame clones appear in the TCRdb table, and some are missing; sequencing was by immunoSEQ multiplex PCR. This repertoire shows fewer than 450,000 clones, 87% found once; its top ten account for about 6%. Sequenced sample: peripheral blood. The receptors come from a woman between 50 and 59 years old with COVID-19, enrolled during active disease.

The chain employs TRBV25-1 and TRBJ2-2; TRBD1 is a possible D gene (6 bases). CDR1 and CDR2 (germline): MGHDK, SYGVNS. The V end was cut by 5 bases, the J end by 0 bases, with 10 bases between. This CDR3 contains 15 residues. For the CDR3, the DNA is TGTGCCAGCAGTAGAAGGGACACGAACACCGGGGAGCTGTTTTTT. Translating gives CASSRRDTNTGELFF.

This clone was detected once. The V call is TRBV3-1 (or the pseudogene TRBV3-2), the J call TRBJ1-4; TRBD1 is a possible D gene (5 bases). The CDR3 is 19 amino acids. The V end was cut by 6 bases, the J end by 4 bases, with 27 bases between. Looked up from germline, CDR1 is LGHDT and CDR2 is YNNKEL (reference sequence). CDR3 residues: CASSNARLGGISGNEKLFF. The CDR3, as DNA: TGTGCCAGCAGTAACGCGCGTCTGGGGGGTATTTCGGGTAATGAAAAACTGTTTTTT.

CDR3 region: CATSDSLGGNGAYNEQFF. In DNA form, the CDR3 reads TGTGCCACCAGTGATTCCCTCGGGGGGAACGGGGCCTACAATGAGCAGTTCTTC. The gene calls are TRBV24-1 and TRBJ2-1; 7 nucleotides align to TRBD2. CDR1 and CDR2 from the germline V gene are KGHDR and SFDVKD. The CDR3 consists of 18 residues. With 2 bases clipped from V and 2 bases from J, the junction kept 11 bases outside the gene matches.

The V call is TRBV6-5, the J call TRBJ2-7; 7 bases match TRBD1. CDR1 MNHEY and CDR2 SVGAGI come from the germline V gene. Germline trimming cut 10 bases from V and 0 bases from J; bases unmatched to any gene: 12. The CDR3 totals 15 residues. CDR3 sequence (DNA): TGTGCCACCTTGTGGACAGGTAGCAGCTCCTACGAGCAGTACTTC. Translated, it gives CATLWTGSSSYEQYF.

This sequence joins TRBV2 and TRBJ2-2; 9 nucleotides align to TRBD2. After removal of 6 bases from V and 7 bases from J, the junction contained 9 bases not matched to a gene. The CDR3 contains 15 residues. Germline V gives CDR1 SNHLY, CDR2 FYNNEI. The CDR3 nucleotides are TGTGCCAGCAGAGGCGTAGCGGGAGCGGTCGGGGAGCTGTTTTTT. It is translated as CASRGVAGAVGELFF. The full variable domain, completed using reference TRBV2 and TRBJ2-2, is EPEVTQTPSHQVTQMGQEVILRCVPISNHLYFYWYRQILGQKVEFLVSFYNNEISEKSEIFDDQFSVERPDGSNFTLKIRSTKLEDSAMYFCASRGVAGAVGELFFGEGSRLTVL.

The chain links TRBV21-1 to TRBJ2-5; the table's TRBD1 call for D was not verified on the DNA. TRBV21-1 is annotated as a pseudogene. This CDR3 spans 16 amino acids. Here the CDR3 reads CASSKYHSSPGETQYF. The CDR3 nucleotides are TGTGCCAGCAGCAAATACCACAGCTCACCAGGAGAGACCCAGTACTTC.

The genes are TRBV14 and TRBJ2-5; TRBD1 aligns across 8 bases. The CDR3 sequence is 15 residues long. V gave up 3 bases and J gave up 3 bases; unmatched junction bases: 6. The germline V gene has CDR1 SGHDN and CDR2 FVKESK. The CDR3 DNA reads as TGTGCCAGCAGCCAGCGGACAGGGCCGAAAGAGACCCAGTACTTC. Translating gives CASSQRTGPKETQYF.

The chain uses TRBV3-1 (or the pseudogene TRBV3-2) and TRBJ2-2, with D possibly TRBD1 on 6 matching bases. Trimming pared 3 bases from V and 0 bases from J, leaving 14 bases between. The CDR3 loop spans 17 amino acids. The germline V gene has CDR1 LGHDT and CDR2 YNNKEL (reference sequence). The CDR3 DNA reads as TGTGCCAGCAGCCAGAGAGGGGGTACAACGAACACCGGGGAGCTGTTTTTT. This gives the protein CASSQRGGTTNTGELFF.

This chain joins TRBV30 and TRBJ1-2; 9 nucleotides line up with TRBD1. This CDR3 is built from 13 residues. The J segment lost 8 bases and the V segment lost 7 bases, leaving 11 bases of the junction unmatched. Germline loops: CDR1 GTSNPN, CDR2 SVGIG (reference sequence). The CDR3 here is CASGDRVVEGYTF. The CDR3 DNA reads as TGTGCCTCCGGGGACAGGGTCGTGGAAGGCTACACCTTC.

The rearrangement joins TRBV25-1 to TRBJ2-7; 10 positions match TRBD1. From germline, CDR1 is MGHDK and CDR2 SYGVNS. V was clipped by 3 bases and J by 3 bases; unmatched bases: 5. The CDR3 extends over 15 amino acids. The CDR3 here is CASSEPGTGDYEQYF. In DNA form, the CDR3 reads TGTGCCAGCAGTGAGCCCGGGACAGGGGACTACGAGCAGTACTTC.

The chain carries TRBV18 and TRBJ2-2, with 7 bases matching TRBD1. CDR3 size: 16 residues. Germline CDR1 is KGHSH and CDR2 is LQKENI. V lost 5 bases to trimming and J lost 0 bases; unmatched junction nucleotides: 6. CDR3 in amino acids: CASSTQGPPNTGELFF. In DNA form, the CDR3 reads TGTGCCAGCTCAACACAGGGGCCACCGAACACCGGGGAGCTGTTTTTT.

Only one count was recorded for this clone. The genes are TRBV19 and TRBJ2-3, with TRBD1 matching over 8 bases. CDR3 length: 15 residues. Trimming removed 3 bases from V and 1 base from J; junction bases left unmatched: 3. Germline V lookup: CDR1 LNHDA, CDR2 SQIVND (reference sequence). CDR3 residues: CASSIGQGRTDTQYF. In DNA, the CDR3 is TGTGCCAGTAGTATCGGACAGGGCCGCACAGATACGCAGTATTTT.

The chain carries TRBV6-5 and TRBJ2-1; 9 bases map to TRBD1. This CDR3 is 16 amino acids long. The V and J ends lost 3 bases and 2 bases, in that order; junction bases with no gene match: 5. CDR1 is MNHEY and CDR2 is SVGAGI in the germline V gene. The CDR3 sequence is CASSYPGTGTYNEQFF. CDR3 coding DNA: TGTGCCAGCAGTTATCCCGGGACAGGGACCTACAATGAGCAGTTCTTC.

The gene calls are TRBV5-5 and TRBJ1-3; the D is unclear. There are 12 residues in the CDR3. The germline V and J ends were trimmed by 2 bases and 2 bases, with 2 bases remaining between them. Germline V gives CDR1 SGHKS, CDR2 YYEKEE (reference sequence). The CDR3 reads CASSFAGNTIYF. The CDR3 nucleotides read TGTGCCAGCAGCTTCGCTGGAAACACCATATATTTT.

The chain joins TRBV10-3 to TRBJ2-1, with D perhaps matching TRBD2 (5 bases). The V end lost 6 bases, the J end lost 9 bases, and 18 bases lay between the germline ends. The length of the CDR3 is 14 residues. The germline V gene has CDR1 ENHRY and CDR2 SYGVKD. CDR3 region: CAISPDWENGEQFF. The CDR3 DNA sequence: TGTGCCATCAGCCCGGACTGGGAAAATGGTGAGCAGTTCTTC.

The rearrangement uses TRBV5-1 and TRBJ2-1, with 7 bases fitting TRBD2. CDR3 length equals 16 residues. Losses at the gene ends were 3 bases for V and 7 bases for J; bases not matched to a gene: 13. Germline V gene sequence: CDR1 SGHRS, CDR2 YFSETQ. The CDR3 protein is CASSSPFSGYRNEQFF. The CDR3 region has the DNA TGCGCCAGCAGCTCCCCGTTTAGCGGGTACAGAAATGAGCAGTTCTTC.

This clone was counted once. This chain uses TRBV24-1 with TRBJ2-1; possible D gene TRBD2, 5 bases. The length of the CDR3 is 12 residues. Deletions cut 8 bases from V and 4 bases from J, with 8 bases between. CDR1 is KGHDR and CDR2 is SFDVKD in the germline V gene. CDR3 loop: CATKDSYNEQFF. The CDR3 coding sequence is TGTGCCACCAAGGACTCGTACAATGAGCAGTTCTTC.

The rearrangement joins TRBV13 to TRBJ2-1; 8 bases align to TRBD1. CDR1 is PRHDT, CDR2 FYEKMQ, per germline (reference sequence). The V gene end was trimmed by 5 bases and the J gene end by 7 bases; junction bases not matched to a gene: 13. There are 16 residues in the CDR3. CDR3 nucleotides: TGTGCCAGCAGCATCCAACAGGGGGGTTTTGGGAATGAGCAGTTCTTC. It translates to CASSIQQGGFGNEQFF.

The chain employs TRBV4-1 and TRBJ2-1; D might be TRBD1 (5 bases). Germline V CDR1 and CDR2: MGHRA, YSYEKL. The length of the CDR3 is 13 residues. Trimming left V 3 bases short and J 7 bases short, with 10 bases between. The CDR3 region is CASSQAKGNEQFF. Here the CDR3 DNA reads TGCGCCAGCAGCCAGGCTAAGGGGAATGAGCAGTTCTTC.

The genes are TRBV12-5 and TRBJ2-1; possible D gene TRBD1, 5 bases. This CDR3 contains 16 residues. V was trimmed by 5 bases and J by 1 base, leaving 15 bases between them. CDR1 is LGHNT, CDR2 FRNRAP, per germline. CDR3 sequence: CASGPPGRASYNEQFF. In DNA form, the CDR3 reads TGTGCTAGTGGTCCTCCGGGCAGGGCTTCCTACAATGAGCAGTTCTTC.

The rearrangement uses TRBV27 and TRBJ2-1, with 11 positions matching TRBD1. The germline CDR1 and CDR2 sequences are MNHEY and SMNVEV (reference sequence). Trimming removed 6 bases from V and 6 bases from J; junction bases left unmatched: 7. The CDR3 runs 15 residues. CDR3 in amino acids: CASSPRDRGSNEQFF. The CDR3 DNA reads TGTGCCAGCAGCCCCCGGGACAGGGGGTCCAATGAGCAGTTCTTC.

The sample holds one count of this clone. Within the sample, other DNA sequences also encode this same CDR3. The CDR3 is CASSLGQGRYGYTF. In DNA form, the CDR3 reads TGCGCCAGCAGCTTGGGACAGGGTCGGTATGGCTACACCTTC. The chain joins TRBV5-1 to TRBJ1-2; the match to TRBD1 covers 7 bases. CDR3 length: 14 residues. The germline gives CDR1 SGHRS, CDR2 YFSETQ. The trim removed 0 bases at V and 5 bases at J, leaving 4 bases unmatched.

The rearrangement uses TRBV11-3 and TRBJ2-1; 8 bases are a match to TRBD2. Germline CDR1 and CDR2: SGHNT and YENEEA. CDR3 length: 18 residues. After removal of 5 bases from V and 1 base from J, the junction contained 13 bases not matched to a gene. In nucleotides, the CDR3 is TGTGCCAGCAGCCGACCCGAACGGGGGGGGCTGTCCTACAATGAGCAGTTCTTC. This codes for CASSRPERGGLSYNEQFF.

This clone was seen only a few times. The chain is built from TRBV6-2 or TRBV6-3 and TRBJ2-7, with 9 positions matching TRBD2. The trim removed 4 bases at V and 1 base at J, leaving 14 bases unmatched. The CDR3 consists of 18 residues. Germline-derived CDR1 and CDR2 are MNHEY and SVGEGT. The CDR3 DNA follows: TGTGCCAGCAGTTCACCCGGGACTAGCTATGAGGGATCCTACGAGCAGTACTTC. Amino acids: CASSSPGTSYEGSYEQYF.